Listed here are 22 T cell receptor beta chains from one sample, sequenced in a study of siplizumab effects on memory and regulatory T cells. Produced via immunoSEQ multiplex PCR; TCRdb's table is partial and in-frame only. The sample carries tens of thousands of clones, approximately 95% recorded once. Material: non-Treg CD4+ T cells sorted from blood. These receptors were taken from a human donor in good health.

As for this clone: In the same sample, other DNA sequences code for this CDR3. The chain is built from TRBV30 and TRBJ1-1; D ambiguous. This CDR3 has 12 amino acids. Germline assignment: CDR1 GTSNPN and CDR2 SVGIG (reference sequence). The V end lost 0 bases, the J end lost 5 bases, and 7 bases lay between the germline ends. CDR3 sequence: CAWSVRGTEAFF. CDR3 nucleotide sequence: TGTGCCTGGAGTGTACGAGGGACTGAAGCTTTCTTT.

The chain combines TRBV19 with TRBJ1-2; no reliable D call. The CDR3 extends over 14 amino acids. Trimming stripped 3 bases from V and 8 bases from J, with 16 bases between. The germline CDR1 and CDR2 sequences are LNHDA and SQIVND (reference sequence). The CDR3 DNA follows: TGTGCCAGTAGTATGGGCAGTGCCTTTCCGGGCTACACCTTC. This encodes CASSMGSAFPGYTF.

The chain carries TRBV29-1 and TRBJ1-2, with D unclear. This CDR3 comprises 12 residues. In germline, CDR1 is SQVTM, CDR2 ANQGSEA. Trimming cost V 3 bases and J 4 bases, with 9 bases left between them. The CDR3 loop is CSVDGLGYGYTF. In nucleotides, the CDR3 is TGCAGCGTTGACGGGCTCGGCTATGGCTACACCTTC.

The chain employs TRBV6-1 and TRBJ1-1; possible D gene TRBD1, 6 bases. Trimming left V 3 bases short and J 13 bases short, with 15 bases between. This CDR3 region has 12 residues. Per the germline V gene, CDR1 is MNHNS and CDR2 is SASEGT. The CDR3 region has the DNA TGTGCCAGCAGTGACGGACCACAGGGCCTTTTCTTT. Protein product: CASSDGPQGLFF.

The chain recombines TRBV19 with TRBJ2-3, with TRBD2 matching over 7 bases. The length of the CDR3 is 14 residues. The J segment lost 3 bases and the V segment lost 3 bases, leaving 3 bases of the junction unmatched. Germline V gene sequence: CDR1 LNHDA, CDR2 SQIVND (reference sequence). The CDR3 sequence: CASSIPGGTDTQYF. CDR3 nucleotide sequence: TGTGCCAGTAGTATCCCCGGGGGGACAGATACGCAGTATTTT.

The rearrangement uses TRBV20-1 and TRBJ2-7; D unresolved. CDR3 length: 11 residues. Germline CDR1 DFQATT, CDR2 SNEGSKA (reference sequence). The V end lost 3 bases, the J end lost 0 bases, and 3 bases lay between the germline ends. CDR3 loop: CSASPSYEQYF. CDR3 DNA sequence: TGCAGTGCTAGTCCCTCCTACGAGCAGTACTTC.

This sequence joins TRBV7-3 and TRBJ2-3; D is unresolved. Germline CDR1 SGHTA, CDR2 FQGTGA. The length of the CDR3 is 13 residues. V was pared by 5 bases and J by 4 bases, with 10 bases between. CDR3 region: CASSPNPSDTQYF. CDR3 nucleotide sequence: TGTGCCAGCAGCCCTAACCCGTCAGATACGCAGTATTTT. The whole variable domain, remainder taken from reference TRBV7-3 and TRBJ2-3, is GAGVSQTPSNKVTEKGKYVELRCDPISGHTALYWYRQSLGQGPEFLIYFQGTGAADDSGLPNDRFFAVRPEGSVSTLKIQRTERGDSAVYLCASSPNPSDTQYFGPGTRLTVL.

The V call is TRBV6-6, the J call TRBJ2-7; D is possibly TRBD1 or TRBD2 (6 bases each). Germline V lookup: CDR1 MNHNY, CDR2 SVGAGI (reference sequence). V lost 5 bases, J lost 2 bases, and 13 bases lay in between. The length of the CDR3 is 14 residues. The CDR3 DNA reads as TGTGCCAGCAGTCCCATAGGGGGGACCTACGAGCAGTACTTC. Its protein is CASSPIGGTYEQYF.

The V gene is TRBV29-1, the J gene TRBJ1-1, with no clear D. Germline V gene sequence: CDR1 SQVTM, CDR2 ANQGSEA. Trimming removed 7 bases at V and 2 bases at J, with 14 bases between. The CDR3 has 13 amino acids. CDR3 bases: TGCAGCGCGACAACCGGGCCAAACACTGAAGCTTTCTTT. It specifies CSATTGPNTEAFF.

The chain couples TRBV5-4 to TRBJ2-1, with D possibly matching TRBD1 (5 bases). Germline V CDR1 and CDR2: SGHNT, YYREEE (reference sequence). V was shortened by 4 bases and J by 10 bases, with 9 bases between the two germline ends. The CDR3 has 11 residues. The CDR3 loop reads CASSLRTEQFF. The CDR3 bases are TGTGCCAGCAGCCTACGGACAGAGCAGTTCTTC. The full variable domain, its missing parts supplied by reference TRBV5-4 and TRBJ2-1, is ETGVTQSPTHLIKTRGQQVTLRCSSQSGHNTVSWYQQALGQGPQFIFQYYREEENGRGNFPPRFSGLQFPNYSSELNVNALELDDSALYLCASSLRTEQFFGPGTRLTVL.

The V call is TRBV10-3, the J call TRBJ1-5, with TRBD1 as a possible D gene (6 bases). V dropped 6 bases and J dropped 4 bases, with 13 bases sitting between them. From germline, CDR1 is ENHRY and CDR2 SYGVKD. The CDR3 length is 14 residues. DNA of the CDR3: TGTGCCATCAGCAACAGACAGGAAAATCAGCCCCAGCATTTT. It codes for CAISNRQENQPQHF.

V and J are TRBV9 and TRBJ2-2; 9 nucleotides line up with TRBD1. V lost 4 bases, J lost 5 bases, and 6 bases stayed unmatched. The CDR3 runs 15 residues. Germline values: CDR1 SGDLS, CDR2 YYNGEE. The DNA for the CDR3 is TGTGCCAGCAGCCTCAGGGACAGGGAAACCGGGGAGCTGTTTTTT. Translating gives CASSLRDRETGELFF.

The chain couples TRBV25-1 to TRBJ2-1; a possible D gene is TRBD1 (6 bases). The CDR3 extends over 14 amino acids. Between the trimmed V and J ends, which lost 6 bases and 2 bases, there was a span of 11 bases. Germline lookup yields CDR1 MGHDK and CDR2 SYGVNS. CDR3 in amino acids: CASRATGPYNEQFF. The DNA for the CDR3 is TGTGCCAGCAGGGCAACAGGGCCCTACAATGAGCAGTTCTTC.

The J gene is TRBJ1-6, the V gene TRBV9; D uncertain. Between the trimmed V and J ends, which lost 3 bases and 0 bases, there was a span of 4 bases. CDR1 SGDLS and CDR2 YYNGEE come from the germline V gene. The CDR3 spans 14 residues. In DNA, the CDR3 is TGTGCCAGCAGCGAGGGCTCCTATAATTCACCCCTCCACTTT. It translates to CASSEGSYNSPLHF.

The chain employs TRBV19 and TRBJ1-5; tentative D call: TRBD1 (5 bases). V gave up 4 bases and J gave up 5 bases, with 12 bases separating them. CDR1 LNHDA and CDR2 SQIVND come from the germline V gene (reference sequence). CDR3 length equals 14 residues. In DNA, the CDR3 is TGTGCCAGTAGTACCCCGGGGCACTATCAGCCCCAGCATTTT. Its translation is CASSTPGHYQPQHF.

This rearrangement joins TRBV7-8 to TRBJ1-4; D perhaps matches TRBD1 (5 bases). V was trimmed by 5 bases and J by 6 bases, leaving 10 bases between them. The germline gives CDR1 SGHVS, CDR2 FQNEAQ. The CDR3 has 13 residues. The CDR3 DNA is TGTGCCAGCAGCAGAGGAGGGGATGAAAAACTGTTTTTT. Translated: CASSRGGDEKLFF.

The chain recombines TRBV11-2 with TRBJ1-1; D gene ambiguous. The CDR3 runs to 13 residues. Germline CDR1 and CDR2: SGHAT and FQNNGV. Trimming removed 5 bases at V and 5 bases at J, with 12 bases between. The CDR3 protein is CASSPRTETEAFF. CDR3 nucleotides: TGTGCCAGCAGCCCACGGACGGAAACTGAAGCTTTCTTT.

The gene calls are TRBV6-5 and TRBJ2-5; 7 bases match TRBD2. V shed 6 bases and J 4 bases; nucleotides not matched to a gene: 2. The CDR3 is 12 amino acids. Per germline, CDR1 MNHEY and CDR2 SVGAGI. This CDR3 is CASRAGSETQYF. In nucleotides, the CDR3 is TGTGCCAGCAGAGCGGGGTCAGAGACCCAGTACTTC.

The chain uses TRBV5-1 and TRBJ2-3; 13 bases map to TRBD2. This CDR3 comprises 17 residues. CDR1 is SGHRS and CDR2 is YFSETQ in the germline V gene. The ends lost 0 bases at V and 2 bases at J; junction bases unmatched: 3. The CDR3 region is CASSLVGTSGVTDTQYF. CDR3 sequence (DNA): TGCGCCAGCAGCTTGGTGGGGACTAGCGGGGTCACAGATACGCAGTATTTT.

J is TRBJ1-1 and V is TRBV30, with TRBD1 as a possible D gene (5 bases). The CDR3 runs to 14 residues. Germline loops: CDR1 GTSNPN, CDR2 SVGIG (reference sequence). The V and J ends lost 2 bases and 1 base respectively, with 11 bases between them. In DNA, the CDR3 is TGTGCCTGGAGTAAAACAGGTGCGAACACTGAAGCTTTCTTT. Encoded protein: CAWSKTGANTEAFF.

The chain has TRBV7-9 and TRBJ2-2; 9 bases are a match to TRBD2. Germline V gene lookup returns CDR1 SEHNR and CDR2 FQNEAQ (reference sequence). This CDR3 comprises 14 residues. J gave up 1 base and V 10 bases, and 4 bases lay outside the gene matches. The CDR3 sequence is CATRSGGNTGELFF. CDR3 sequence (DNA): TGTGCCACCCGTAGCGGGGGGAACACCGGGGAGCTGTTTTTT. The full variable domain, with the rest looked up from reference TRBV7-9 and TRBJ2-2, is DTGVSQNPRHKITKRGQNVTFRCDPISEHNRLYWYRQTLGQGPEFLTYFQNEAQLEKSRLLSDRFSAERPKGSFSTLEIQRTEQGDSAMYLCATRSGGNTGELFFGEGSRLTVL.

The gene calls are TRBV19 and TRBJ1-4; D is perhaps TRBD1 (5 bases). V lost 7 bases and J lost 6, with 15 bases in between. Germline CDR1 LNHDA, CDR2 SQIVND (reference sequence). The CDR3 is 14 residues long. This CDR3 is CASNNRGGYEKLFF. In DNA, the CDR3 is TGTGCCAGTAATAATAGGGGTGGATATGAAAAACTGTTTTTT.